One T cell receptor beta chain is described in this entry. Its cognate antigen is unknown. This CDR3 is also generated by other DNA sequences in the sample. CDR1 and CDR2 from the germline V gene are SGHRS and YFSETQ. This CDR3 has 11 residues. Trimming took off 3 bases at V and 4 bases at J, with 5 bases between the two ends. The data are from a study of shared clonotypes between healthy human individuals. General study results and limits: Unshared clonotypes carried lower generation probabilities than those common to all four donors.

The assay was immunoSEQ multiplex PCR, and TCRdb's table has in-frame clones only and misses some. In the table there are under 550,000 clones, 90% to 96% of which are singletons. Every one of the donors was a Caucasian adult that lived in Nashville, Tennessee. This TCR was sampled from a woman aged 25 to 39 in good health. V and J are TRBV5-1 and TRBJ2-7; D uncertain. The specimen sequenced was naive CD4+ T cells sorted from blood. Subset given: CD45RA+ positively selected. In DNA, the CDR3 is TGCGCCAGCAGCTCCCTATACGAGCAGTACTTC. Its protein product is CASSSLYEQYF. The complete variable domain, with remaining parts taken from reference TRBV5-1 and TRBJ2-7, reads KAGVTQTPRYLIKTRGQQVTLSCSPISGHRSVSWYQQTPGQGLQFLFEYFSETQRNKGNFPGRFSGRQFSNSRSEMNVSTLELGDSALYLCASSSLYEQYFGPGTRLTVT.